One sample yielded the 14 T cell receptor beta chains listed below, sequenced in a study of T cell responses to AZD1222 COVID-19 vaccine. Only in-frame clones appear in the TCRdb table, and some are missing; sequencing was by immunoSEQ multiplex PCR. This sample yields 70,000 or so clones, of which over 65% are seen a single time; 25% belongs to the top ten. The sequencing here drew on peripheral blood, taken 28 days after the second AZD1222 dose. The source is an adult who received the AZD1222 COVID-19 vaccine.

V and J are TRBV19 and TRBJ1-1, with TRBD1 as a possible D gene (5 bases). The V end lost 5 bases, the J end lost 8 bases, and 15 bases lay between the germline ends. Germline V CDR1 and CDR2: LNHDA, SQIVND (reference sequence). The CDR3 spans 13 residues. CDR3 DNA: TGTGCCAGTAGTGCGGGGGGGGGATTCGAAGCTTTCTTT. As protein: CASSAGGGFEAFF.

The J gene is TRBJ2-5, the V gene TRBV3-1 (or the pseudogene TRBV3-2); 8 nucleotides line up with TRBD2. The CDR3 sequence is 16 residues long. Germline V gene sequence: CDR1 LGHDT, CDR2 YNNKEL (reference sequence). V lost 3 bases to trimming and J lost 4 bases; unmatched junction nucleotides: 10. The DNA of the CDR3 is TGTGCCAGCAGCCATAGCCAGCGGGGGACTTTAGAGACCCAGTACTTC. It encodes CASSHSQRGTLETQYF.

J is TRBJ1-3 and V is TRBV5-1; tentatively, D is TRBD1 (5 bases). Germline loops: CDR1 SGHRS, CDR2 YFSETQ. V was cut by 4 bases and J by 4 bases, with 12 bases left in between. CDR3 size: 14 residues. The CDR3 DNA sequence: TGCGCCAGCAGCCCAGAGGGGCCCGGAAACACCATATATTTT. Protein: CASSPEGPGNTIYF.

The rearrangement joins TRBV10-3 to TRBJ2-2, with 9 bases lining up with TRBD2. Germline CDR1 ENHRY, CDR2 SYGVKD. The CDR3 runs to 15 residues. Trimming at V came to 6 bases and at J to 2 bases, leaving 4 bases not matched to a gene. The CDR3 DNA is TGTGCCATCAGCGTAGCGGGAGCTAACACCGGGGAGCTGTTTTTT. It is translated as CAISVAGANTGELFF.

The chain joins TRBV5-1 to TRBJ1-1; TRBD1 agrees at 8 bases. Germline V CDR1 and CDR2: SGHRS, YFSETQ. The CDR3 is 15 residues long. J gave up 4 bases and V 3 bases, and 8 bases lay outside the gene matches. CDR3 residues: CASSSLTGVGTEAFF. The CDR3 DNA reads as TGCGCCAGCAGCTCGTTGACAGGGGTAGGCACTGAAGCTTTCTTT.

The gene calls are TRBV27 and TRBJ2-2; D possibly corresponds to TRBD2 (6 bases). Germline lookup yields CDR1 MNHEY and CDR2 SMNVEV (reference sequence). The CDR3 length is 14 residues. V lost 8 bases to trimming and J lost 2 bases, with 12 bases between them. CDR3 sequence (DNA): TGTGCCAGCCGATGGGGGGTCAACACCGGGGAGCTGTTTTTT. This encodes CASRWGVNTGELFF.

V and J are TRBV6-5 and TRBJ1-1, with D tentatively TRBD1 (5 bases). The ends were cut back, 6 bases at V and 6 bases at J, with 14 bases in the middle. From germline, CDR1 is MNHEY and CDR2 SVGAGI. This CDR3 has 13 residues. CDR3 in DNA: TGTGCCAGCAGCTCACATCAGACAGCTGAAGCTTTCTTT. Residues: CASSSHQTAEAFF.

The J gene is TRBJ1-4, the V gene TRBV9; TRBD1 might be the D (6 bases). In germline, CDR1 is SGDLS, CDR2 YYNGEE. Trimming pared 0 bases from V and 5 bases from J, leaving 14 bases between. The CDR3 covers 16 residues. In DNA, the CDR3 is TGTGCCAGCAGCGTAGCTTCCGGGACAAAAAATGAAAAACTGTTTTTT. The encoded protein is CASSVASGTKNEKLFF.

This clone was observed a single time. The CDR3 sequence: CASTKGGSHTDTQYF. The CDR3 DNA reads TGTGCCAGCACCAAAGGGGGCAGCCACACAGATACGCAGTATTTT. The chain joins TRBV6-5 to TRBJ2-3; 7 bases agree with TRBD1. Germline V gives CDR1 MNHEY, CDR2 SVGAGI. J lost 2 bases, V lost 7 bases, and 9 bases had no gene match. The CDR3 loop spans 15 amino acids.

This chain joins TRBV2 and TRBJ1-1; the D gene is possibly TRBD1 (6 bases). Germline loops: CDR1 SNHLY, CDR2 FYNNEI. The V gene lost 6 bases and the J gene lost 1 base, with 12 bases spanning the gap. The length of the CDR3 is 14 residues. CDR3 in DNA: TGTGCCAGCAGCGCGACAGGTTCGAACACTGAAGCTTTCTTT. Its translation: CASSATGSNTEAFF.

A note on this clone: The identical CDR3 is also encoded by other nucleotide sequences in the sample. V gene TRBV5-1 combines with J gene TRBJ2-3; no clear D gene. Germline-derived CDR1 and CDR2 are SGHRS and YFSETQ. The CDR3 is 14 residues long. V gave up 8 bases and J gave up 1 base, with 14 bases separating them. The CDR3 nucleotides read TGCGCCAGTAGCCGGACCCGAGGCACAGATACGCAGTATTTT. It encodes CASSRTRGTDTQYF.

This sequence joins TRBV27 and TRBJ1-2, with TRBD1 matching 7 bases. The V and J ends lost 5 bases and 4 bases, in that order; junction bases with no gene match: 7. The V gene's germline CDR1 is MNHEY and CDR2 SMNVEV (reference sequence). The CDR3 contains 14 residues. CDR3 DNA sequence: TGTGCCAGCAGTCTAAACTGGGACAGCTATGGCTACACCTTC. Translating it yields CASSLNWDSYGYTF.

The V call is TRBV30, the J call TRBJ2-7; no clear D. V was trimmed by 2 bases and J by 3 bases, leaving 11 bases between them. This CDR3 region has 13 residues. Germline V gene sequence: CDR1 GTSNPN, CDR2 SVGIG (reference sequence). CDR3 sequence: CAWSRTPGYEQYF. CDR3 coding DNA: TGTGCCTGGAGTCGTACCCCAGGCTACGAGCAGTACTTC.

This chain joins TRBV18 and TRBJ2-1; TRBD2 matches at 11 bases. Germline V CDR1 and CDR2: KGHSH, LQKENI. J was trimmed by 9 bases and V by 4 bases; bases with no gene match: 11. The length of the CDR3 is 16 residues. CDR3 in amino acids: CASSLDDLAGGGEQFF. CDR3 DNA sequence: TGTGCCAGCTCACTGGATGATCTAGCGGGGGGCGGTGAGCAGTTCTTC.